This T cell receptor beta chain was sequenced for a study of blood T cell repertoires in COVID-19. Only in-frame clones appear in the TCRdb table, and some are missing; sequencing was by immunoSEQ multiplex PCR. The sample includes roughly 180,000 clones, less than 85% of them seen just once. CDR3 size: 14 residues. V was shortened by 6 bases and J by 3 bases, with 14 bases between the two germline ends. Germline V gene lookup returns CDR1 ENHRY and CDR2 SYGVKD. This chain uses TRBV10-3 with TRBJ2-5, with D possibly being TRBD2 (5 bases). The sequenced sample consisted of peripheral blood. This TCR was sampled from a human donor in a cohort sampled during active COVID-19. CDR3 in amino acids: CAIRASIFEETQYF. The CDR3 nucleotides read TGTGCCATCAGGGCTAGCATCTTCGAAGAGACCCAGTACTTC.